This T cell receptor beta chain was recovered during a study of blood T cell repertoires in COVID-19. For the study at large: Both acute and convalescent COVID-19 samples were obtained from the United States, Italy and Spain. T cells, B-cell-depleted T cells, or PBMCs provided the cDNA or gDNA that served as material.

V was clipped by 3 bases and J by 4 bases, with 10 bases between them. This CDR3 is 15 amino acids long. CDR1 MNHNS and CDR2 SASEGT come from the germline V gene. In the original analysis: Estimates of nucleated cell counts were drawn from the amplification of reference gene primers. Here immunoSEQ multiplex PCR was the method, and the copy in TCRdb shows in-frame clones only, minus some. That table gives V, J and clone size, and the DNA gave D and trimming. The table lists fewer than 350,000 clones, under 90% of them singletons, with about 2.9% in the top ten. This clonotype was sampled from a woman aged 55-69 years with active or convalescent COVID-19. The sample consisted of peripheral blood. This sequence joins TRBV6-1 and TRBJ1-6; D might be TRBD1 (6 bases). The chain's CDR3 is CASSDQGWYNSPLHF. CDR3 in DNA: TGTGCCAGCAGTGACCAGGGGTGGTATAATTCACCCCTCCACTTT.